This TCR beta chain was documented in a study of shared clonotypes between healthy human individuals. This table comes from immunoSEQ multiplex PCR, and its TCRdb copy is limited to in-frame clones, with some not included. Among a few hundred thousand clones listed, around 97% were seen once. Researchers partitioned CD4+ cells into CD45RA+ naive and CD45RA-negative memory subsets. This CDR3 contains 14 residues. CDR1 is SGHRS, CDR2 YFSETQ, per germline. J lost 6 bases, V lost 5 bases, and 5 bases had no gene match. This receptor was obtained from a woman between 25 and 40 years old in good health. Material for sequencing was naive CD4+ T cells sorted from blood. The subset was: CD45RA+ positively selected. The rearrangement joins TRBV5-1 to TRBJ2-1; TRBD2 agrees at 10 bases. CDR3 nucleotide sequence: TGCGCCAGCAGGCCTAGCGGGAGCCTCAATGAGCAGTTCTTC. Its protein product is CASRPSGSLNEQFF.